This T cell receptor beta chain came from a study of CD8+ T cells in alopecia areata. Across the study: Once tofacitinib had been taken for 6 to 18 months, 6 months off drug followed. Overall study results and limits: Scalp clonality, together with expanded CD8+ clones among the top 100, fell significantly with tofacitinib.

The CDR3 contains 13 residues. Germline values: CDR1 LGHNA, CDR2 YSLEER. Trimming pared 4 bases from V and 1 base from J, leaving 6 bases between. Treatment described: oral pan-JAK inhibitor, 5-10 mg twice daily. Isolated RNA was reverse transcribed into cDNA used as the sequencing template. Sequencing was performed with immunoSEQ multiplex PCR; in TCRdb, only in-frame clones are kept and a portion is missing. The sample includes more than 200,000 clones, about three fifths of them seen just once. This clone came up a few times. Antigen: not known. Sequences were derived from CD4+ T cells sorted from blood, sampled at week 4, from a patient treated with tofacitinib. The rearrangement joins TRBV4-3 to TRBJ2-3; no firm D call. This receptor was identified in a human donor with alopecia areata. The CDR3 is CASSLIGTDTQYF. CDR3 sequence (DNA): TGCGCCAGCAGCCTTATCGGCACAGATACGCAGTATTTT.